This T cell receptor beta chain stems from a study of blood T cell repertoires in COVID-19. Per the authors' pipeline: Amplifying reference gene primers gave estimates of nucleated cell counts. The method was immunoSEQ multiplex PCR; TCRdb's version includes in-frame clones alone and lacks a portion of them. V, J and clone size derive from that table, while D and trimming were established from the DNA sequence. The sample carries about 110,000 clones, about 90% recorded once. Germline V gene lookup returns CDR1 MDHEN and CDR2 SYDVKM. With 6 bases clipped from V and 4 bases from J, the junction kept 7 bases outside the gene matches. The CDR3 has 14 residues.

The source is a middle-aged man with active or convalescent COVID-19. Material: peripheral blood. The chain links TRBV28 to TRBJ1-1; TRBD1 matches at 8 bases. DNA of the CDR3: TGTGCCAGCAGGAACACAGGGGGAGGCACTGAAGCTTTCTTT. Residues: CASRNTGGGTEAFF.